One and the same sample provided the 18 T cell receptor beta chains below, sequenced in a study of control samples from healthy donors and cancer patients. Measured with immunoSEQ multiplex PCR; TCRdb has only the in-frame clones, and not every one. The sample has 150,000 to 200,000 clones, roughly 94% seen once. What was sequenced was blood. The receptors were sampled from a woman aged 40 to 55 in good health.

In DNA form, the CDR3 reads TGCGCCAGCAGCCAAGGAACCGGGAGCACAGATACGCAGTATTTT. The encoded protein is CASSQGTGSTDTQYF. The rearrangement links TRBV4-3 to TRBJ2-3, with D unresolved. Trimming took 1 base from V and 0 from J, leaving 8 bases between them. The V gene's germline CDR1 is LGHNA and CDR2 YSLEER. The CDR3 runs 15 residues.

A word on this clone: This specimen includes other DNA sequences encoding the same CDR3. The chain employs TRBV30 and TRBJ1-2, with no clear D. The V gene's germline CDR1 is GTSNPN and CDR2 SVGIG (reference sequence). This CDR3 contains 11 residues. With 0 bases removed from V and 8 bases from J, the gap between germline ends came to 7 bases. CDR3 sequence reads: CAWSVGSGYTF. CDR3 DNA sequence: TGTGCCTGGAGTGTGGGAAGCGGCTACACCTTC.

The rearrangement links TRBV10-3 to TRBJ1-3; TRBD1 is a possible D gene (6 bases). This CDR3 contains 15 residues. Germline CDR1 ENHRY, CDR2 SYGVKD. V gave up 4 bases and J gave up 5 bases, with 15 bases separating them. The CDR3: CAISGWTAKRNTIYF. The CDR3 DNA sequence: TGTGCCATCAGTGGTTGGACAGCGAAAAGAAACACCATATATTTT.

The genes are TRBV27 and TRBJ2-7; tentatively, D is TRBD2 (6 bases). The CDR3 spans 13 residues. Trimming shortened V by 6 bases and J by 4 bases, and 13 bases separated the two germline ends. CDR1 and CDR2 (germline): MNHEY, SMNVEV (reference sequence). The CDR3 nucleotides read TGTGCCAGCAGACCCGCGAGCGGGTACGAGCAGTACTTC. The encoded protein is CASRPASGYEQYF.

This clone was seen just once. V usage is TRBV11-2 and J usage is TRBJ1-2; weak D call: TRBD1 (5 bases). The CDR3 has 13 residues. Trimming pared 8 bases from V and 4 bases from J, leaving 14 bases between. From germline, CDR1 is SGHAT and CDR2 FQNNGV. Here the CDR3 reads CASLRGPSYGYTF. The DNA for the CDR3 is TGTGCCAGCTTGAGGGGCCCGAGCTATGGCTACACCTTC.

This chain links TRBV27 with TRBJ1-5; TRBD1 aligns across 7 bases. The J segment lost 3 bases and the V segment lost 6 bases, leaving 8 bases of the junction unmatched. The germline gives CDR1 MNHEY, CDR2 SMNVEV (reference sequence). This CDR3 comprises 15 residues. CDR3 DNA: TGTGCCAGCAGAAACAGGGGAACCCTCAATCAGCCCCAGCATTTT. It specifies CASRNRGTLNQPQHF.

The V call is TRBV4-1, the J call TRBJ1-4; D possibly corresponds to TRBD1 (5 bases). The CDR3 has 14 residues. CDR1 MGHRA and CDR2 YSYEKL come from the germline V gene. Trimming took 6 bases from V and 10 from J, leaving 18 bases between them. The CDR3 loop is CASSNSGTGGKLFF. The CDR3 DNA sequence: TGCGCCAGCAGTAACTCCGGGACGGGCGGAAAACTGTTTTTT.

The rearrangement links TRBV7-9 to TRBJ2-2; maybe TRBD2 (6 bases). The CDR3 has 16 residues. Trimming shortened V by 7 bases and J by 1 base, and 16 bases separated the two germline ends. Germline CDR1 reads SEHNR; CDR2 reads FQNEAQ (reference sequence). CDR3 amino acids: CASTENRAGNTGELFF. In nucleotides, the CDR3 is TGTGCCAGCACCGAGAATAGAGCGGGGAACACCGGGGAGCTGTTTTTT.

CDR3 coding DNA: TGTGCCAGCAGCCAGACCGGGACAGGGGGTTCCTATAATTCACCCCTCCACTTT. Translation: CASSQTGTGGSYNSPLHF. The gene calls are TRBV3-1 (or the pseudogene TRBV3-2) and TRBJ1-6, with 11 bases fitting TRBD1. Trimming took 3 bases from V and 1 from J; bases not matched to a gene: 5. CDR3 length: 18 amino acids. Germline CDR1 and CDR2: LGHDT and YNNKEL (reference sequence).

The genes are TRBV7-9 and TRBJ2-3, with TRBD2 matching over 7 bases. The J segment lost 2 bases and the V segment lost 4 bases, leaving 9 bases of the junction unmatched. Germline V CDR1 and CDR2: SEHNR, FQNEAQ (reference sequence). The CDR3 contains 16 residues. The DNA for the CDR3 is TGTGCCAGCAGCTCCCGCCGCCTAGCGGCCACAGATACGCAGTATTTT. The encoded protein is CASSSRRLAATDTQYF.

V and J are TRBV6-2 or TRBV6-3 and TRBJ1-5; weak D call: TRBD1 (6 bases). This CDR3 comprises 16 residues. With 7 bases removed from V and 1 base from J, the gap between germline ends came to 17 bases. CDR1 and CDR2 (germline): MNHEY, SVGEGT. CDR3 nucleotide sequence: TGTGCCAGCAACCCTGCAGGGGTAAGCAGCAATCAGCCCCAGCATTTT. As protein: CASNPAGVSSNQPQHF.

The CDR3 here is CASSIRLGQSGELFF. The DNA of the CDR3 is TGTGCCAGTAGTATCCGCCTGGGGCAGTCCGGGGAGCTGTTTTTT. The chain recombines TRBV19 with TRBJ2-2; maybe TRBD1 (5 bases). CDR3 length equals 15 residues. V was shortened by 3 bases and J by 6 bases, with 14 bases between the two germline ends. Germline V gene lookup returns CDR1 LNHDA and CDR2 SQIVND (reference sequence).

The chain links TRBV27 to TRBJ1-2; D remains ambiguous. The CDR3 extends over 14 amino acids. The germline V gene has CDR1 MNHEY and CDR2 SMNVEV (reference sequence). The V and J ends lost 3 bases and 0 bases respectively, with 8 bases between them. The CDR3 DNA reads TGTGCCAGCAGTTTGCGGGAAGCTAACTATGGCTACACCTTC. It codes for CASSLREANYGYTF.

The V and J genes are TRBV6-5 and TRBJ2-2; 8 bases agree with TRBD2. Germline CDR1 MNHEY, CDR2 SVGAGI. After removal of 6 bases from V and 4 bases from J, the junction contained 7 bases not matched to a gene. This CDR3 comprises 15 residues. Here the CDR3 DNA reads TGTGCCAGCAGAGGACTAGCCGGGTTCACCGGGGAGCTGTTTTTT. Its translation is CASRGLAGFTGELFF.

The rearrangement uses TRBV6-2 or TRBV6-3 and TRBJ2-2; D not resolved. The V end was cut by 2 bases, the J end by 7 bases, with 8 bases between. Germline V gives CDR1 MNHEY, CDR2 SVGEGT. The length of the CDR3 is 13 residues. The CDR3 nucleotides read TGTGCCAGCAGTTACAGTTCAGGCGGGGAGCTGTTTTTT. Its protein is CASSYSSGGELFF.

J is TRBJ1-2 and V is TRBV5-1; the D gene is possibly TRBD1 (5 bases). V gave up 4 bases and J gave up 5 bases, with 18 bases separating them. The CDR3 loop spans 15 amino acids. In germline, CDR1 is SGHRS, CDR2 YFSETQ. The CDR3: CASSVSGTNRYGYTF. DNA of the CDR3: TGCGCCAGCAGCGTCTCCGGGACCAACAGATATGGCTACACCTTC. The variable domain in full, completed from reference TRBV5-1 and TRBJ1-2, reads KAGVTQTPRYLIKTRGQQVTLSCSPISGHRSVSWYQQTPGQGLQFLFEYFSETQRNKGNFPGRFSGRQFSNSRSEMNVSTLELGDSALYLCASSVSGTNRYGYTFGSGTRLTVV.

This chain links TRBV5-5 with TRBJ1-2; D remains unclear. The CDR3 spans 15 residues. Germline V gene sequence: CDR1 SGHKS, CDR2 YYEKEE (reference sequence). Trimming pared 0 bases from V and 2 bases from J, leaving 11 bases between. The CDR3 spells CASSLGAVPNYGYTF. The CDR3 coding sequence is TGTGCCAGCAGCTTGGGGGCAGTACCCAACTATGGCTACACCTTC.

This rearrangement joins TRBV15 to TRBJ1-5; TRBD1 matches 7 bases. From germline, CDR1 is LNHNV and CDR2 YYDKDF (reference sequence). The CDR3 is made up of 16 amino acids. V was pared by 5 bases and J by 0 bases, with 7 bases of the junction left unmatched. CDR3 amino acids: CATSGQVPYSNQPQHF. The CDR3 DNA reads TGTGCCACCAGCGGACAGGTACCGTATAGCAATCAGCCCCAGCATTTT. Combining the CDR3 with reference TRBV15 and TRBJ1-5 gives the whole variable domain DAMVIQNPRYQVTQFGKPVTLSCSQTLNHNVMYWYQQKSSQAPKLLFHYYDKDFNNEADTPDNFQSRRPNTSFCFLDIRSPGLGDTAMYLCATSGQVPYSNQPQHFGDGTRLSIL.